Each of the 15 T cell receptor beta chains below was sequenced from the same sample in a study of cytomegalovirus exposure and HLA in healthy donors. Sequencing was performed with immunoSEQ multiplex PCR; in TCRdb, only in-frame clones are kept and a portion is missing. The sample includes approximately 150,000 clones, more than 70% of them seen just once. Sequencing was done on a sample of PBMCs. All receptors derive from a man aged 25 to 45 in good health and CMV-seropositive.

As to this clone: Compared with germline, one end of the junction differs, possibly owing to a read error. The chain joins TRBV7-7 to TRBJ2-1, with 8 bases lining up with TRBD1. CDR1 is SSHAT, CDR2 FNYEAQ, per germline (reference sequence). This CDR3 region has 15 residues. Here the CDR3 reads CASSLNQGAYNEQFF. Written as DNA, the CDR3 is TGTGCTAGCAGCTTAAACCAGGGGGCTTACAATGAGCAGTTCTTC.

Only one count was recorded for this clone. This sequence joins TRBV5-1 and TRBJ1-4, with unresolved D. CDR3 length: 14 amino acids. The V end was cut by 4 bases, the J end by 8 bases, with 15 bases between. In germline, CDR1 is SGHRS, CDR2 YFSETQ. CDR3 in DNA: TGCGCCAGCAGCATGGACGGGAGTAGGGAAAAACTGTTTTTT. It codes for CASSMDGSREKLFF.

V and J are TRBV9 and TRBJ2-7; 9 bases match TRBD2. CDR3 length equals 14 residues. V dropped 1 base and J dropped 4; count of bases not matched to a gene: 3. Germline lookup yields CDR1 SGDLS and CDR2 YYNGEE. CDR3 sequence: CASSVQAGGYEQYF. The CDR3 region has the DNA TGTGCCAGCAGCGTACAAGCGGGAGGTTACGAGCAGTACTTC.

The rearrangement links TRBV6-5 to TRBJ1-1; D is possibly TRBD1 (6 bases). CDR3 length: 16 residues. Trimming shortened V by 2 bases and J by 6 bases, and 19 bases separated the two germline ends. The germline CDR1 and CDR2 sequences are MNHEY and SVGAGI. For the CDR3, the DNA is TGTGCCAGCAGTTACCCAGCAGGGGATTCAGACTCTGAAGCTTTCTTT. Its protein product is CASSYPAGDSDSEAFF.

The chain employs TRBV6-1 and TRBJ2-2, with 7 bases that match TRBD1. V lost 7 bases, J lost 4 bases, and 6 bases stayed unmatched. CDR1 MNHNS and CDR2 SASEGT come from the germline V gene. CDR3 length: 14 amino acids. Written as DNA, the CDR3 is TGTGCCAGCACTTGGGACAGAAGCACCGGGGAGCTGTTTTTT. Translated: CASTWDRSTGELFF.

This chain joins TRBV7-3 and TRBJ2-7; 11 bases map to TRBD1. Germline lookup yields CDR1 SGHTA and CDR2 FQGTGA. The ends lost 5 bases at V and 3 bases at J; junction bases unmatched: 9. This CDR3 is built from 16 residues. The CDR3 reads CASSLRPGQGVYEQYF. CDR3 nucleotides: TGTGCCAGCAGCCTCCGACCGGGACAGGGGGTCTACGAGCAGTACTTC.

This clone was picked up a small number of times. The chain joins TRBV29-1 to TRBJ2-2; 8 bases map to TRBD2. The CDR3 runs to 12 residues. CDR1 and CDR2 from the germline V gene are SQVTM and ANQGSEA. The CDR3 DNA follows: TGCACCGGGGGGGAGAGCACCGGGGAGCTGTTTTTT. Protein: CTGGESTGELFF.

The CDR3 nucleotides read TGTGCCACCAGCGTACGTACGGGGGAGCAGTACTTC. The encoded protein is CATSVRTGEQYF. This chain connects TRBV15 to TRBJ2-7; the D gene is possibly TRBD2 (5 bases). This CDR3 region has 12 residues. CDR1 and CDR2 from the germline V gene are LNHNV and YYDKDF (reference sequence). V lost 5 bases, J lost 7 bases, and 12 bases lay in between.

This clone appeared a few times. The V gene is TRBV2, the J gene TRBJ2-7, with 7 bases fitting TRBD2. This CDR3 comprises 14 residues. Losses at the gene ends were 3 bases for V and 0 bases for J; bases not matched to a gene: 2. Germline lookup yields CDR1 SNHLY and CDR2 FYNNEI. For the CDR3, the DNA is TGTGCCAGCAGTGACGGGGGGAACTCCTACGAGCAGTACTTC. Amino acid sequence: CASSDGGNSYEQYF.

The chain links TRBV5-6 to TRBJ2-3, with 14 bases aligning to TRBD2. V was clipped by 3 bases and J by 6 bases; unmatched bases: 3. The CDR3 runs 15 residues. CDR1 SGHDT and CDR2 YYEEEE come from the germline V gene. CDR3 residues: CASSWGTSGGDTQYF. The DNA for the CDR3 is TGTGCCAGCAGCTGGGGGACTAGCGGGGGCGATACGCAGTATTTT.

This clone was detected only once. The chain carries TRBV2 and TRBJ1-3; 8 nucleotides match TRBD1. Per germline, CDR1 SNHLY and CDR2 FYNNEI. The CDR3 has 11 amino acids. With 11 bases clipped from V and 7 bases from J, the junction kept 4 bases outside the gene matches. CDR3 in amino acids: CARQGANTIYF. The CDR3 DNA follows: TGTGCCCGTCAGGGGGCGAACACCATATATTTT. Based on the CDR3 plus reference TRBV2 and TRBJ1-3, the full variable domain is EPEVTQTPSHQVTQMGQEVILRCVPISNHLYFYWYRQILGQKVEFLVSFYNNEISEKSEIFDDQFSVERPDGSNFTLKIRSTKLEDSAMYFCARQGANTIYFGEGSWLTVV.

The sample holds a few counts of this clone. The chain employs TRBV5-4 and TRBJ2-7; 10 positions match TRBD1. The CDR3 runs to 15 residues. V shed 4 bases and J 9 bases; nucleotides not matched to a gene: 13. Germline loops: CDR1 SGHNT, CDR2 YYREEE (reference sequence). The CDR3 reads CASSNRDRGPLVQYF. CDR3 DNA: TGTGCCAGCAGCAACCGGGACAGGGGACCCCTCGTGCAGTACTTC.

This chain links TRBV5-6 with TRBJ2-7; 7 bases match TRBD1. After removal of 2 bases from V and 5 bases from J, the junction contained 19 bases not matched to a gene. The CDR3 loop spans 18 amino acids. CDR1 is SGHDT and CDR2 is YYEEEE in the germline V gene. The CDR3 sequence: CASSFPYSGQVGSNEQYF. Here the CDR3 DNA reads TGTGCCAGCAGCTTTCCTTATTCCGGACAGGTGGGAAGTAACGAGCAGTACTTC.

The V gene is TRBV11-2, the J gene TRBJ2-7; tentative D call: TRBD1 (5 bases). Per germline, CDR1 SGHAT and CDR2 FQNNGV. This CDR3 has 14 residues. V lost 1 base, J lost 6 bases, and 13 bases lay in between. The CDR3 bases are TGTGCCAGCAGCTTAGGACGATGGGGCCGCGAGCAGTACTTC. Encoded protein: CASSLGRWGREQYF.

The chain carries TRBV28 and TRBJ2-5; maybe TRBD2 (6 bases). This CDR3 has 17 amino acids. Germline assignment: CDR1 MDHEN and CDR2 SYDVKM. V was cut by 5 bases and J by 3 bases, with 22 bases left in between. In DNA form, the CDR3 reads TGTGCCAGCAGTCGTCCTCTACTAGCACGGGGAGAAGAGACCCAGTACTTC. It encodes CASSRPLLARGEETQYF.